A few counts support the clone carrying this T cell receptor beta chain. The antigen remains undetermined. Expressed TCRB transcripts were sequenced after all isolated RNA was converted to cDNA. Measured with immunoSEQ multiplex PCR; TCRdb has only the in-frame clones, and not every one. The table records hundreds of thousands of clones, around 28% of them present only once. The data originate from a study of beta chain features in type 1 diabetes. Across the whole study: Age, gender, cell numbers and subset yield matched between patients and controls. Across all samples, approximately 99 million sorted cells were examined.

V was cut by 6 bases and J by 1 base, with 12 bases left in between. This CDR3 has 13 residues. CDR1 and CDR2 from the germline V gene are GTSNPN and SVGIG (reference sequence). Whole-study findings and limits: There was a moderate but significant shortening of TCRB CDR3s in all four CD4+ subsets of Type 1 diabetes patients. Whether HLA type influences TCRB rearrangement remained unresolved here.

This TCR was recovered from a man aged 18 to 29 in good health. The sequenced sample was naive CD4+ T cells from blood. The rearrangement joins TRBV30 to TRBJ2-5; D possibly corresponds to TRBD2 (5 bases). CDR3 nucleotides: TGTGCCTGTTCCTCCGGGGTCCAAGAGACCCAGTACTTC. This translates into CACSSGVQETQYF.